This T cell receptor (beta chain) derives from a study of control samples from healthy donors and cancer patients. The repertoire was sequenced with immunoSEQ multiplex PCR; TCRdb's copy has only in-frame clones and lacks some. The repertoire holds some 140,000 clones, with roughly 92% as singletons. Germline assignment: CDR1 MRHNA and CDR2 SNTAGT. V lost 6 bases and J lost 5; bases outside the gene matches: 9. The CDR3 is 15 residues long. Specimen: blood. The sequence was obtained from a man between 25 and 39 years old in good health. This chain joins TRBV6-4 and TRBJ2-3; 9 positions agree with TRBD2. CDR3 in amino acids: CASRGGAGGGDTQYF. The CDR3 coding sequence is TGTGCCAGCAGAGGAGGAGCGGGAGGAGGAGATACGCAGTATTTT.